This entry is about one TCR beta chain. TCRdb redid the calling of the 5' RACE reads with MiXCR, one entry per CDR3 protein. The data contain roughly 65,000 distinct CDR3 sequences, under 13% of them singletons. This sample stems from a study of early T cells in non-severe SARS-CoV-2 infection. This CDR3 is built from 15 residues. Trimming cost V 0 bases and J 4 bases, with 13 bases left between them. Germline lookup yields CDR1 SGHTS and CDR2 YDEGEE. The gene calls are TRBV5-8 and TRBJ1-1; a possible D gene is TRBD1 (5 bases). The source of this sequence is an adult who was a healthcare worker with PCR-confirmed SARS-CoV-2 infection or an uninfected control (not recorded which). The sample taken for sequencing was whole blood. CDR3 amino acids: CASSLEGAVATEAFF. The CDR3 DNA reads TGTGCCAGCAGCTTGGAAGGGGCCGTGGCCACTGAAGCTTTCTTT.